The present T cell receptor (beta chain) was sequenced within a study of blood T cell repertoires in COVID-19. Looking at the study overall: Samples came from the United States, Italy and Spain, spanning acute and convalescent COVID-19. The analysed material was cDNA or gDNA that came from T cells, B-cell-depleted T cells, or PBMCs.

Produced via immunoSEQ multiplex PCR; TCRdb's table is partial and in-frame only. This table holds about 410,000 clones, roughly 90% found once. Between the trimmed V and J ends, which lost 9 bases and 5 bases, there was a span of 22 bases. CDR3 length equals 15 residues. Germline CDR1 is ENHRY and CDR2 is SYGVKD. Specimen: peripheral blood. The TCR comes from a woman in her thirties or forties with COVID-19, enrolled during active disease. The rearrangement links TRBV10-3 to TRBJ1-2, with D possibly matching TRBD1 (5 bases). CDR3 region: CAINPRGSGEYGYTF. The CDR3 DNA follows: TGTGCCATTAATCCGCGGGGGTCAGGAGAATATGGCTACACCTTC.